In this sample, the clone carrying this T cell receptor (beta chain) turned up many times. Antigen unknown. This sample was included in a study of regulatory T cells in long-lasting Graves disease. Study in general: For under 3 months, newly diagnosed Graves' patients had been taking antithyroid drugs.

The CDR3 covers 12 residues. V gave up 4 bases and J gave up 9 bases, with 12 bases separating them. Germline V CDR1 and CDR2: WSHSY, SAAADI. General observations from the study: Accuracy was possibly reduced by small sample size.

Time point given: newly diagnosed GD, antithyroid drugs for less than 3 months. Researchers made the TCR library from RNA that was extracted from PBMCs. Peripheral blood, at approximately 10 milliliters, went into EDTA tubes. Relying on iRepertoire HTBI primers and Arm-PCR of CDR3 regions, the team built TCR beta libraries. A single record per CDR3 protein comes from TCRdb applying MiXCR to the multiplex PCR reads. The sample holds 300,000 to 400,000 distinct CDR3 sequences, around a sixth seen once. This clonotype was sampled from a female donor with Graves disease. The sequencing here drew on peripheral blood mononuclear cells (PBMCs), taken at new diagnosis, from a patient treated with antithyroid drugs. The chain links TRBV10-2 to TRBJ2-5; D might be TRBD1 or TRBD2, each matching 5 bases. CDR3 DNA: TGCGCCAGCAGTGCGCCTGGGGGTCCCCAGTACTTC. The encoded protein is CASSAPGGPQYF.